What follows describes a single TCR beta chain. Its antigen is currently unknown. This entry belongs to a study of blood T cells in healthy people across ages. Whole-study results and caveats: The long-lived group displayed more naive CD4+ cells, plus higher diversity, than the aged donors did.

The second PCR ran about 6 to 12 cycles with a sample-barcoded 5' primer and J-beta primers. TCRdb re-called the 5' RACE reads through MiXCR, storing one row per CDR3 protein. Of 1.5 million to 1.9 million distinct CDR3 sequences listed, about 42% are singletons. The sample taken for sequencing was blood. The receptor comes from a young woman in good health.

The DNA for the CDR3 is TGTGCCAGCAGCCCGACCGGGACAGGGTTAAACATTCAGTACTTC. Translating it yields CASSPTGTGLNIQYF. This chain links TRBV7-9 with TRBJ2-4; TRBD1 aligns across 9 bases. Looked up from germline, CDR1 is SEHNR and CDR2 is FQNEAQ (reference sequence). The CDR3 is 15 residues long. Trimming cost V 5 bases and J 6 bases; bases outside gene matches: 8.